This T cell receptor (beta chain) emerged from a study of T cell repertoires in cytomegalovirus infection. Turning to the study itself: Matching HLA type and CMV infection were both indicated by public TCR beta signatures.

The study's findings and limits: In two of eight donors, the top clonotype was HLA-C-restricted CMV-specific.

Using its own MiXCR run on the reads, TCRdb lists one record per CDR3 protein. The sample lists some 920,000 distinct CDR3 sequences; roughly 30% were seen once. V lost 3 bases to trimming and J lost 5 bases, with 13 bases between them. Germline V gene data show CDR1 as LGHDT and CDR2 as YNNKEL (reference sequence). The CDR3 totals 14 residues. Regarding this clonotype: What it binds is not known.

The J gene is TRBJ1-1, the V gene TRBV3-1; D is unclear. The material was cultured CD8+ T cells from PBMCs, obtained from culture after CMV antigen stimulation. The TCR was taken from a human donor in good health (CMV status not recorded). Some clones in this sample may be carry-over from other donors' samples. The CDR3 DNA is TGTGCCAGCAGCCAGCTGGCGGGAGGAACTGAAGCTTTCTTT. Translating gives CASSQLAGGTEAFF.